This T cell receptor beta chain came from a study of blood T cell repertoires in COVID-19. Study-level background: Samples came from the United States, Italy and Spain, spanning acute and convalescent COVID-19. T cells, B-cell-depleted T cells, or PBMCs provided the cDNA or gDNA that served as material.

In the authors' methods: How many nucleated cells were present was estimated from reference gene primer amplification. Clones were read by immunoSEQ multiplex PCR, and TCRdb kept only the in-frame ones, dropping some. That table is the source of V, J and clone size, and D and trimming were worked out from the DNA. Of fewer than 35,000 clones listed, around 86% are singletons. Germline assignment: CDR1 LGHDT and CDR2 YNNKEL (reference sequence). Trimming took 4 bases from V and 5 from J, leaving 14 bases between them. This CDR3 is 14 amino acids long. The sequenced sample consisted of peripheral blood. This receptor was identified in a human donor in a cohort sampled during active COVID-19. The donor label of this sample is uncertain. The genes are TRBV3-1 (or the pseudogene TRBV3-2) and TRBJ1-1; D may be TRBD1 (6 bases). The CDR3 spells CASSPRQGWTEAFF. The CDR3, as DNA: TGTGCCAGCAGCCCCCGCCAGGGGTGGACTGAAGCTTTCTTT.